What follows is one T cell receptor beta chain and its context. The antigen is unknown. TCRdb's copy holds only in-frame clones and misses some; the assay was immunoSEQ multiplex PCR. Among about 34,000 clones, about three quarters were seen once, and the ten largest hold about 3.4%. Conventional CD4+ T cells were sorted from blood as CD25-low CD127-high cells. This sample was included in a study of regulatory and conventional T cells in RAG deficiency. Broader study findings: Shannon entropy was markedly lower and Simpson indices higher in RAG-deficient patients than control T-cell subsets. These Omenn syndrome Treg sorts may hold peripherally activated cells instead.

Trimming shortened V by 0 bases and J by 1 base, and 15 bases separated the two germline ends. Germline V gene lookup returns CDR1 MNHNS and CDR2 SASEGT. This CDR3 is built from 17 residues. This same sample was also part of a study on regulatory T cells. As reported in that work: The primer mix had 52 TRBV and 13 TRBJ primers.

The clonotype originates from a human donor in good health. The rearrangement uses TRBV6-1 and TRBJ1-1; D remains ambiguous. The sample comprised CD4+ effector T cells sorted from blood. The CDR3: CASSEALLARRNTEAFF. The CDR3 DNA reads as TGTGCCAGCAGTGAAGCGCTTCTGGCCAGGAGGAACACTGAAGCTTTCTTT.